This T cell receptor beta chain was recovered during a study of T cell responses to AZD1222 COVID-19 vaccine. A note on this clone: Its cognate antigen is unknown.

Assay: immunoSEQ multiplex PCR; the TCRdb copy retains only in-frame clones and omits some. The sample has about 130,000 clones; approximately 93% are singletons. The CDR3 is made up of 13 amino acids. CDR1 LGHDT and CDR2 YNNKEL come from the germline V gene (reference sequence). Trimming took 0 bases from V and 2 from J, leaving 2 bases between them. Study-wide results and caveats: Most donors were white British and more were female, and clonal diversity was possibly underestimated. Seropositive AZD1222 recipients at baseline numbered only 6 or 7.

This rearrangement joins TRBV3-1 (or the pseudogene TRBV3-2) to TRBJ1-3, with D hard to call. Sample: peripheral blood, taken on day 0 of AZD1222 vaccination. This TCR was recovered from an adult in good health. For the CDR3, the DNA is TGTGCCAGCAGCCAAGAACCTGGAAACACCATATATTTT. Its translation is CASSQEPGNTIYF.